The clone carrying this T cell receptor (beta chain) was observed many times. The antigen is unknown. The data were obtained in a study of response to subunit inactivated influenza vaccine. General study points: The authors proposed limited new T cell recruitment per seasonal influenza vaccination.

CDR3 length equals 15 residues. Germline V gene lookup returns CDR1 DFQATT and CDR2 SNEGSKA (reference sequence). V gave up 2 bases and J gave up 1 base; unmatched junction bases: 1. TCRdb reanalysed the RT-PCR reads using MiXCR and keeps one entry per CDR3 protein. Among some 520,000 distinct CDR3 sequences listed, 15% to 20% were seen once. The J gene is TRBJ2-2, the V gene TRBV20-1, with 10 bases aligning to TRBD2. The TCR originated in a man between 50 and 70 years old who received an inactivated influenza vaccine. The sample here was CD4+ T cells sorted from PBMCs, taken around 25 months after vaccination. The CDR3 DNA follows: TGCAGTGCTAGAAGGACTAGCGGGAACACCGGGGAGCTGTTTTTT. Translated, it gives CSARRTSGNTGELFF.